The source of this TCR beta chain is a study of human T cells and chemical hapten exposure. Study-level background: Throughout a study of about 24 weeks, patients underwent weekly scalp administration of diphenylcyclopropenone doses. Small pooled library volume differences chiefly drove per-sample TCR yield variation. Study-level results: Higher patch test scores went with higher counts of PT1 expanded TCRs.

Germline CDR1 and CDR2: MDHEN and SYDVKM. The CDR3 runs to 15 residues. J lost 7 bases, V lost 5 bases, and 8 bases had no gene match. The time point denotes: patch test 1, 2 weeks after DPC sensitization. Sample treatment: therapeutic diphenylcyclopropenone sensitization with weekly scalp DPC. Prior to application of each patch test, blood was drawn. TCRdb independently ran MiXCR on the RACE reads; one entry per CDR3 protein. Of 150,000 to 200,000 distinct CDR3 sequences in the sample, about 14% are singletons; the top ten hold 1.7%. This clonotype has a count of ten or more. Its antigen is unidentified.

V usage is TRBV28 and J usage is TRBJ1-2, with 12 bases matching TRBD1. The starting material was whole blood, obtained in connection with sensitization to the hapten diphenylcyclopropenone (DPC). The TCR comes from a woman aged 30 to 39 with alopecia areata. Some clones in this sample may be carry-over from other donors' samples. CDR3 protein: CASSPKGQGARGYTF. DNA of the CDR3: TGTGCCAGCAGTCCAAAGGGACAGGGGGCGCGTGGCTACACCTTC.